The table lists the clone carrying this TCR beta chain with many counts. Its antigen is currently unknown. Amplified TCR beta CDR3 regions came from RNA transcripts. TCR CDR3 underwent first-round RT-PCR with the HTBI primer set. Each CDR3 protein is one row after TCRdb ran MiXCR on the multiplex PCR reads. The data hold over 450,000 distinct CDR3 sequences, with approximately 15% observed a single time. This entry belongs to a study of T cells in Graves' hyperthyroidism and ophthalmopathy. General observations from the study: The blood repertoire included most of the expanded thyroid clonotypes above 0.001.

This receptor was taken from a woman aged 18-35 years with Graves' hyperthyroidism. The sequencing sample was made of blood.

DNA of the CDR3: TGTGCCAGCAGTTTCCCGGGGGAGACCCAGTACTTC. This encodes CASSFPGETQYF. The chain links TRBV12-3 or TRBV12-4 to TRBJ2-5; D perhaps matches TRBD2 (5 bases). The germline V and J ends were trimmed by 3 bases and 5 bases, with 7 bases remaining between them. This CDR3 is 12 amino acids long.